Presented here are 7 T cell receptor beta chains from one specimen sequenced in a study of CD8+ T cells in alopecia areata. Following RNA extraction, reverse transcription yielded cDNA that acted as the sequencing template. Data came from immunoSEQ multiplex PCR; TCRdb stores just in-frame clones and leaves some out. The table includes over 150,000 clones, about 55% detected once. Treatment reported: oral pan-JAK inhibitor, 5-10 mg twice daily. This material consisted of CD8+ T cells sorted from blood, taken at week 24, from a patient treated with tofacitinib. These receptor sequences come from a human donor with alopecia areata.

Only a few counts were recorded for this clone. The V call is TRBV29-1, the J call TRBJ2-1; TRBD1 matches 11 bases. Germline V gene sequence: CDR1 SQVTM, CDR2 ANQGSEA. This CDR3 is 16 amino acids long. V lost 6 bases to trimming and J lost 0 bases; unmatched junction nucleotides: 7. The CDR3, as DNA: TGCAGCGTGGCGGACAGGGGGCAGACCTCCTACAATGAGCAGTTCTTC. Translated: CSVADRGQTSYNEQFF.

The J gene is TRBJ2-2, the V gene TRBV9; D remains unclear. Germline assignment: CDR1 SGDLS and CDR2 YYNGEE. The CDR3 has 11 residues. V lost 3 bases to trimming and J lost 5 bases, with 2 bases between them. The CDR3 nucleotides read TGTGCCAGCAGCGGGACCGGGGAGCTGTTTTTT. Its translation is CASSGTGELFF.

This clone was observed a single time. The chain couples TRBV27 to TRBJ2-5; D is unresolved. This CDR3 spans 16 amino acids. Germline V gene data show CDR1 as MNHEY and CDR2 as SMNVEV (reference sequence). V shed 8 bases and J shed 5 bases, with 24 bases lying between them. Written as DNA, the CDR3 is TGTGCCAGCTCGCTAGGTACGCAGCCTGGGATGGAGACCCAGTACTTC. Translating it yields CASSLGTQPGMETQYF.

The chain couples TRBV6-4 to TRBJ1-6; TRBD1 matches 8 bases. The V and J ends lost 6 bases and 10 bases, in that order; junction bases with no gene match: 8. CDR3 length: 14 amino acids. Germline loops: CDR1 MRHNA, CDR2 SNTAGT. CDR3 sequence: CASSEAGGKSPLHF. The DNA for the CDR3 is TGTGCCAGCAGCGAGGCAGGGGGCAAGTCACCCCTCCACTTT.

The chain carries TRBV7-8 and TRBJ2-5, with 11 bases that match TRBD2. Germline V gives CDR1 SGHVS, CDR2 FQNEAQ. The CDR3 spans 16 residues. The trim removed 5 bases at V and 3 bases at J, leaving 8 bases unmatched. The CDR3, as DNA: TGTGCCAGCAGCAAGGGGACTAGCGGATACGAAGAGACCCAGTACTTC. It yields the protein CASSKGTSGYEETQYF.

The rearrangement uses TRBV30 and TRBJ1-1, with 9 bases that match TRBD1. J lost 5 bases, V lost 5 bases, and 6 bases had no gene match. This CDR3 is 13 amino acids long. The V gene's germline CDR1 is GTSNPN and CDR2 SVGIG (reference sequence). Written as DNA, the CDR3 is TGTGCCTGGGCAGGACAGGGGTGGACTGAAGCTTTCTTT. The encoded protein is CAWAGQGWTEAFF.

V is TRBV4-3 and J is TRBJ1-1; 7 positions match TRBD1. The CDR3 is made up of 14 amino acids. Germline CDR1 and CDR2: LGHNA and YSLEER. J lost 5 bases, V lost 3 bases, and 6 bases had no gene match. The CDR3 reads CASSHGGQETEAFF. Written as DNA, the CDR3 is TGCGCCAGCAGCCACGGAGGACAGGAAACTGAAGCTTTCTTT.